The rows below give T cell receptor beta chains drawn from one sample of a study of T-cell reconstitution after alpha-beta-depleted transplantation in children. TCRdb itself ran the PCR reads through MiXCR, one entry per CDR3 protein. Of 700,000 to 950,000 distinct CDR3 sequences detected, under 20% appear once; the ten largest clones hold just under 5%. The starting material was PBMCs, mostly from graft donor cells, obtained 360 days after TCRalphabeta/CD19-depleted stem cell transplant. Source of these receptors: a male patient under 18 who had a stem cell transplant for acute lymphoblastic leukemia, so the T cells may come from the graft donor. Each CDR3 is given with its conserved first and last residue. The order of the fields is D gene, V gene, J gene, clone size, CDR3 DNA, CDR3 protein. A D gene is named only where the DNA matches it firmly. Clone size appears in some rows only: once, few, many, or a class for an expanded clone.

>.|TRBV4-2|TRBJ2-7|few
TGTGCCAGCAGCCTTGGAAGCGGAGGAGGCTCCTACGAGCAGTACTTC
CASSLGSGGGSYEQYF
>.|TRBV29-1|TRBJ1-1|.
TGCAGCAGCGGGCATTCTGAAGCTTTCTTT
CSSGHSEAFF
>.|TRBV7-6|TRBJ1-1|.
TGTGCCAGCAGCCCTACCGACGGCATGAACACTGAAGCTTTCTTT
CASSPTDGMNTEAFF
>.|TRBV24-1|TRBJ1-1|few
TGTGCCACCAGTGATGCGTCCAGGGTAGCGAACACTGAAGCTTTCTTT
CATSDASRVANTEAFF
>TRBD2|TRBV11-2|TRBJ2-3|.
TGTGCCAGCAGCTACGGACTAGCGGCTAACACAGATACGCAGTATTTT
CASSYGLAANTDTQYF
>.|TRBV6-5|TRBJ2-3|.
TGTGCCAGCTCCGACCCTCAAGATACGCAGTATTTT
CASSDPQDTQYF
>TRBD2|TRBV20-1|TRBJ2-5|.
TGCAGCGCCCCCGAACTGGCAGCGGGAGTAACCCAGTACTTC
CSAPELAAGVTQYF
>TRBD2|TRBV29-1|TRBJ2-1|.
TGCAGCGGGATAGCGGGATCCGGGAGGAATGAGCAGTTCTTC
CSGIAGSGRNEQFF
>.|TRBV11-2|TRBJ2-1|once
TGTGCCAGCAGCTTCCAGCTCCCGTACAATGAGCAGTTCTTC
CASSFQLPYNEQFF
>.|TRBV5-1|TRBJ2-5|.
TGCGCCAGCAGTTTCGGGTACGGGGAGACCCAGTACTTC
CASSFGYGETQYF
>TRBD2|TRBV5-5|TRBJ2-5|.
TGTGCCAGCAGCTTGGACGGGAGGCGTGAAGAGACCCAGTACTTC
CASSLDGRREETQYF
>.|TRBV20-1|TRBJ2-7|few
TGCAGTGCTAGAGATGGCTCGGGGAGTGGCTACGAGCAGTACTTC
CSARDGSGSGYEQYF
>.|TRBV12-3/TRBV12-4|TRBJ2-1|.
TGTGCCAGCAGTTTGTATCGGTTCGGGCTAGTTAGTGAGCAGTTCTTC
CASSLYRFGLVSEQFF
>.|TRBV7-9|TRBJ2-1|few
TGTGCCAGCAGCTTAGGAACGGCAGGGGCCTACCAGCTTCGCTTCAATGAGCAGTTCTTC
CASSLGTAGAYQLRFNEQFF
>TRBD1|TRBV10-3|TRBJ2-7|.
TGTGCCATCCGTCTCGGGACAGGGGTAGACGAGCAGTACTTC
CAIRLGTGVDEQYF
>.|TRBV18|TRBJ1-1|.
TGTGCCAGCTCCCACCCTTCAGGGCCTACCAGCACTGAAGCTTTCTTT
CASSHPSGPTSTEAFF
>.|TRBV9|TRBJ2-2|few
TGTGCCAGCAGCGCCATAGGTAGCACCGGGGAGCTGTTTTTT
CASSAIGSTGELFF
>.|TRBV7-3|TRBJ2-2|few
TGTGCCAGCAGCCCGAAACAGCCAGCCGGGGAGCTGTTTTTT
CASSPKQPAGELFF
>TRBD2|TRBV6-5|TRBJ2-5|few
TGTGCCAGCAGTTACCTTAGCGGGAGGGCCCAGACCCAGTACTTC
CASSYLSGRAQTQYF
>.|TRBV5-1|TRBJ2-1|few
TGCGCCAGCAGCCCAGGACAGAGCCTCTACAATGAGCAGTTCTTC
CASSPGQSLYNEQFF
>.|TRBV10-3|TRBJ2-5|few
TGTGCCATCAGTGCTACAGTAGAGACCCAGTACTTC
CAISATVETQYF
>.|TRBV5-1|TRBJ1-4|few
TGCGCCAGCAGCCGAGACCGGATTAATGAAAAACTGTTTTTT
CASSRDRINEKLFF
>.|TRBV20-1|TRBJ2-7|.
TGCAGTGCTAGTGGGAACAACGCTGTCTACGAGCAGTACTTC
CSASGNNAVYEQYF
>.|TRBV5-1|TRBJ2-6|.
TGCGCCAGCGGCACCGGTTTCACCCTCTCTGGGGCCAACGTCCTGACTTTC
CASGTGFTLSGANVLTF
>.|TRBV10-3|TRBJ2-3|.
TGTGCCATCAGTAGAGAGGATACGCAGTATTTT
CAISREDTQYF
>.|TRBV7-6|TRBJ2-4|few
TGTGCCAGCAGCCCCGCCTTCCGGGGACGGGGGAACATTCAGTACTTC
CASSPAFRGRGNIQYF
>TRBD1|TRBV28|TRBJ1-5|few
TGTGCCAGCAGTTGGCCCCCGGGACAGGGGGCGAGACAGCCCCAGCATTTT
CASSWPPGQGARQPQHF
>.|TRBV7-7|TRBJ2-5|few
TGTGCCAGCACGGACCGGGACGGCCAAGAGACCCAGTACTTC
CASTDRDGQETQYF
>.|TRBV5-1|TRBJ2-1|.
TGCGCCAGCAGCTTGACGGGACCCCTGGGGCAGTTCTTC
CASSLTGPLGQFF
>.|TRBV5-1|TRBJ2-4|.
TGCGCCAGCAGCTCCGGGATGGGGGCGTTCTTAGCCAAAAACATTCAGTACTTC
CASSSGMGAFLAKNIQYF
>.|TRBV5-6|TRBJ1-1|.
TGTGCCAGCAGCTGGGGTTCTCGGGGGAGAGATGAAGCTTTCTTT
CASSWGSRGRDEAFF